A selection of T cell receptor beta chains follows, all from one sample in a study of blood T cell repertoires in COVID-19. The method was immunoSEQ multiplex PCR; TCRdb's version includes in-frame clones alone and lacks a portion of them. Found here are more than 300,000 clones, more than 75% of them singletons; the top ten hold over 9.5%. Sequencing was performed on PBMCs or T cells enriched from blood (not recorded which). These receptors were obtained from a woman aged 18 to 35 who had recovered from COVID-19. Each CDR3 is given with its conserved first and last residue. Each record gives: CDR3 length, V gene, J gene, CDR3 protein.

CDR3 length: 14; V gene: TRBV24-1; J gene: TRBJ2-3; CDR3 protein: CATSDRASTDTQYF
CDR3 length: 12; V gene: TRBV5-1; J gene: TRBJ1-1; CDR3 protein: CASRVQGTEAFF
CDR3 length: 16; V gene: TRBV7-3; J gene: TRBJ1-2; CDR3 protein: CASSFRQGDFGYGYTF
CDR3 length: 14; V gene: TRBV5-1; J gene: TRBJ1-1; CDR3 protein: CASSSWTGNTEAFF
CDR3 length: 10; V gene: TRBV20-1; J gene: TRBJ2-7; CDR3 protein: CSAGSYEQYF
CDR3 length: 13; V gene: TRBV28; J gene: TRBJ1-2; CDR3 protein: CASSLITNYGYTF
CDR3 length: 14; V gene: TRBV2; J gene: TRBJ2-3; CDR3 protein: CASSFGLTSDTQYF
CDR3 length: 14; V gene: TRBV2; J gene: TRBJ2-3; CDR3 protein: CASRRERESDTQYF
CDR3 length: 15; V gene: TRBV5-1; J gene: TRBJ2-7; CDR3 protein: CASNPTGDVLGEQYF
CDR3 length: 16; V gene: TRBV7-2; J gene: TRBJ1-1; CDR3 protein: CASRGDRGNVGAEAFF
CDR3 length: 13; V gene: TRBV5-1; J gene: TRBJ1-1; CDR3 protein: CASSLGSDTEAFF
CDR3 length: 21; V gene: TRBV29-1; J gene: TRBJ2-3; CDR3 protein: CSVKPASRYTSGPSSTDTQYF
CDR3 length: 15; V gene: TRBV12-5; J gene: TRBJ1-3; CDR3 protein: CASGLVGASGNTIYF
CDR3 length: 16; V gene: TRBV5-1; J gene: TRBJ2-2; CDR3 protein: CASSSADRGNTGELFF
CDR3 length: 14; V gene: TRBV25-1; J gene: TRBJ2-7; CDR3 protein: CASSPTSGLYEQYF
CDR3 length: 15; V gene: TRBV6-5; J gene: TRBJ2-5; CDR3 protein: CASRRTGQGAETQYF
CDR3 length: 15; V gene: TRBV2; J gene: TRBJ2-1; CDR3 protein: CASTLGGGFYNEQFF
CDR3 length: 15; V gene: TRBV5-4; J gene: TRBJ1-2; CDR3 protein: CASSLDEANYYGYTF
CDR3 length: 13; V gene: TRBV13; J gene: TRBJ2-5; CDR3 protein: CASSLARAETQYF
CDR3 length: 21; V gene: TRBV2; J gene: TRBJ2-7; CDR3 protein: CASRGLGSGVVGKANSYEQYF
CDR3 length: 14; V gene: TRBV10-2; J gene: TRBJ2-5; CDR3 protein: CASSEGTVQETQYF
CDR3 length: 13; V gene: TRBV19; J gene: TRBJ1-1; CDR3 protein: CASSIEVNTEAFF
CDR3 length: 17; V gene: TRBV3-1/TRBV3-2; J gene: TRBJ2-2; CDR3 protein: CASSKGVGGGHSGELFF
CDR3 length: 19; V gene: TRBV14; J gene: TRBJ1-1; CDR3 protein: CASSQLSGTGRIEGTEAFF
CDR3 length: 16; V gene: TRBV6-1; J gene: TRBJ2-3; CDR3 protein: CASSEVGGSATDTQYF
CDR3 length: 16; V gene: TRBV24-1; J gene: TRBJ2-2; CDR3 protein: CATSDFGTGSTGELFF